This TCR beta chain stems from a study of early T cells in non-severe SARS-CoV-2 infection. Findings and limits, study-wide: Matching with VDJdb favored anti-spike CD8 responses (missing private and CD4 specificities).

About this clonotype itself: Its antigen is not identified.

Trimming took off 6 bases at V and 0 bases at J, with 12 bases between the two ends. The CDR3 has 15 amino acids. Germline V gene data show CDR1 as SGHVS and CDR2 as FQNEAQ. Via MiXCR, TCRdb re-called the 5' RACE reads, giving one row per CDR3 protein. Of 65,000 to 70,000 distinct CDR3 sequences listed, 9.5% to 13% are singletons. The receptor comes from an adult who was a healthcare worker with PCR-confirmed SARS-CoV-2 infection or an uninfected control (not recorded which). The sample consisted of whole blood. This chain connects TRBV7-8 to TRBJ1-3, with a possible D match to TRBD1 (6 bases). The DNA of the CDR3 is TGTGCCAGCAGAACACAGGGTTACTCTGGAAACACCATATATTTT. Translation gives CASRTQGYSGNTIYF.